These T cell receptor beta chains were read from a single sample in a study of cytomegalovirus exposure and HLA in healthy donors. Measured with immunoSEQ multiplex PCR; TCRdb has only the in-frame clones, and not every one. Of around 180,000 clones listed, around 81% are singletons. The sample was PBMCs. Receptor source: a man younger than 30 in good health and CMV-seronegative. Each CDR3 is given with its conserved first and last residue. A D gene is named only where the DNA matches it firmly. Size is omitted from some rows. Given values are once, few, many or a class for expanded clones.

CDR3aa,CDR3nt,j_gene,abundance,d_gene,v_gene
CASSSEWTGNSYEQYF,TGCGCCAGCAGCTCAGAATGGACGGGAAACTCCTACGAGCAGTACTTC,TRBJ2-7,once,NA,TRBV5-1
CASSLSGGDGQPQHF,TGTGCCAGCAGCTTATCGGGGGGGGATGGTCAGCCCCAGCATTTT,TRBJ1-5,once,NA,TRBV7-8
CSSSLVQGPNEKLFF,TGTTCCAGCAGCTTAGTACAGGGTCCTAATGAAAAACTGTTTTTT,TRBJ1-4,NA,NA,TRBV7-9
CASSRSASTEAFF,TGTGCCAGCAGCCGAAGCGCGTCCACTGAAGCTTTCTTT,TRBJ1-1,NA,NA,TRBV9
CASSPPRGEGYGYTF,TGTGCCAGCTCTCCCCCCAGGGGAGAGGGCTATGGCTACACCTTC,TRBJ1-2,NA,NA,TRBV18
CASRAAVTGTEAFF,TGTGCCAGCAGAGCCGCGGTGACGGGCACTGAAGCTTTCTTT,TRBJ1-1,once,NA,TRBV28
CASSEGTSGGAFEQYF,TGTGCCAGCAGCGAAGGGACTAGCGGGGGGGCTTTCGAGCAGTACTTC,TRBJ2-7,NA,TRBD2,TRBV7-2
CASSQLGGHRTEAFF,TGTGCCAGCAGCCAGTTGGGGGGGCATAGGACTGAAGCTTTCTTT,TRBJ1-1,NA,NA,TRBV7-2
CAISESSGSKDEQFF,TGTGCCATCAGTGAGTCGAGCGGGAGTAAGGATGAGCAGTTCTTC,TRBJ2-1,NA,TRBD2,TRBV10-3
CASRWDRGTNEQFF,TGTGCCAGCAGATGGGACAGGGGAACTAATGAGCAGTTCTTC,TRBJ2-1,once,TRBD1,TRBV2
CASRPRQGNTGELFF,TGTGCCAGCAGACCCCGACAGGGGAACACCGGGGAGCTGTTTTTT,TRBJ2-2,NA,TRBD1,TRBV28
CASSRTGRDGYTF,TGTGCCAGCAGTCGGACAGGACGAGATGGCTACACCTTC,TRBJ1-2,NA,TRBD1,TRBV6-5
CSVVGGYGYTF,TGCAGCGTTGTGGGGGGCTATGGCTACACCTTC,TRBJ1-2,NA,NA,TRBV29-1
CASSFARGKVAEAFF,TGTGCCAGCAGCTTTGCCAGGGGAAAAGTTGCTGAAGCTTTCTTT,TRBJ1-1,NA,NA,TRBV5-6
CASSRRSGLDDFYEQYF,TGTGCCAGCAGCCGACGTTCTGGACTAGACGACTTCTACGAGCAGTACTTC,TRBJ2-7,once,TRBD2,TRBV7-2